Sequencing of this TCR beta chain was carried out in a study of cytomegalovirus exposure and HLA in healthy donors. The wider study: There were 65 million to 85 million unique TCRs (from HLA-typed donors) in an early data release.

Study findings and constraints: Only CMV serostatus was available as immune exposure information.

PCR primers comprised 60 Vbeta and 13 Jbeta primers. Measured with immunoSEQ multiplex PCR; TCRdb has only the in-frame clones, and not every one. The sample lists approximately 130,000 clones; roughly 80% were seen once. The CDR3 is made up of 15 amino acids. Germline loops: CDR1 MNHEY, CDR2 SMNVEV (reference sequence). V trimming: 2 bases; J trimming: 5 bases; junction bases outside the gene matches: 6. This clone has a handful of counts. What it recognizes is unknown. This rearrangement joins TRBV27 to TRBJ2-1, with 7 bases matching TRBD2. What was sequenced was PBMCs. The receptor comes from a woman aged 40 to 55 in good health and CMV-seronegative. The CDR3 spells CASSLMASGNNEQFF. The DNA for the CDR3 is TGTGCCAGCAGTTTAATGGCTAGCGGTAACAATGAGCAGTTCTTC.